The clone carrying this TCR beta chain has at least ten counts. This record comes from a study of T cells in Graves' hyperthyroidism and ophthalmopathy. Study context: Pretreatment peripheral blood was obtained at initial diagnosis.

Hyperthyroidism in the patients, aged 18 to 65, was newly diagnosed and under 2 months in duration. Diagnostic assessment was based on clinical symptoms, serum thyroxine and TRAb, thyroid ultrasound and orbital computed tomography. Germline V lookup: CDR1 DFQATT, CDR2 SNEGSKA (reference sequence). CDR3 length: 16 residues. Trimming stripped 0 bases from V and 3 bases from J, with 15 bases between. Amplified TCR beta CDR3 regions derived from RNA transcripts. The TCR CDR3 was amplified in a first-round RT-PCR using the HTBI primer set. TCRdb itself ran the multiplex PCR reads through MiXCR, one entry per CDR3 protein. The sample shows about 740,000 distinct CDR3 sequences, less than 15% of them seen only once.

The sequenced sample was blood. The chain uses TRBV20-1 and TRBJ1-5, with D unclear. This receptor was taken from a woman aged 18-29 years with Graves' hyperthyroidism. The CDR3 loop is CSARDYTGRDNQPQHF. CDR3 nucleotide sequence: TGCAGTGCTAGAGATTATACCGGGAGAGACAATCAGCCCCAGCATTTT.